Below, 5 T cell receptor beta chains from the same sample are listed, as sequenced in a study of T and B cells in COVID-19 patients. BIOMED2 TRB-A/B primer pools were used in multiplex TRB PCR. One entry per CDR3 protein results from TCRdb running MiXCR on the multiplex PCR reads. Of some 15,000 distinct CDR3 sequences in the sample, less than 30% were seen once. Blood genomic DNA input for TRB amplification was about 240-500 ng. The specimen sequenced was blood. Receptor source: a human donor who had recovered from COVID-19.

The CDR3 loop is CASSLAGPRTDTQYF. DNA of the CDR3: TGTGCCAGCAGCTTAGCCGGGCCGCGCACAGATACGCAGTATTTT. The chain uses TRBV7-2 and TRBJ2-3; D is ambiguous. V was cut by 0 bases and J by 1 base, with 8 bases left in between. Germline lookup yields CDR1 SGHTA and CDR2 FQGNSA. The CDR3 runs to 15 residues.

CDR3 in amino acids: CASSHATTFGSPLHF. The CDR3 nucleotides read TGTGCCAGCAGCCACGCCACCACCTTCGGCTCACCCCTCCACTTT. J is TRBJ1-6 and V is TRBV7-2; unclear D gene. Germline V gene data show CDR1 as SGHTA and CDR2 as FQGNSA. This CDR3 is built from 15 residues. V gave up 5 bases and J gave up 10 bases, with 18 bases separating them.

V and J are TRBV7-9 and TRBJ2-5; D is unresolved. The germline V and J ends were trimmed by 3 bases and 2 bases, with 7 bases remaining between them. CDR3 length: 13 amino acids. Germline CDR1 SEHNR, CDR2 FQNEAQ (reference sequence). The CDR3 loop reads CASSLEQQETQYF. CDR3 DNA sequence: TGTGCCAGCAGCTTGGAACAACAAGAGACCCAGTACTTC. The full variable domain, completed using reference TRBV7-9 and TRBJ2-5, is DTGVSQNPRHKITKRGQNVTFRCDPISEHNRLYWYRQTLGQGPEFLTYFQNEAQLEKSRLLSDRFSAERPKGSFSTLEIQRTEQGDSAMYLCASSLEQQETQYFGPGTRLLVL.

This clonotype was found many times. Written as DNA, the CDR3 is TGTGCCAGTAGTATTGGTGGCAGCAAACGGGAAGCTTTCTTT. Translated: CASSIGGSKREAFF. V and J are TRBV19 and TRBJ1-1, with D unresolved. V was clipped by 3 bases and J by 8 bases, with 16 bases between them. The CDR3 totals 14 residues. CDR1 and CDR2 from the germline V gene are LNHDA and SQIVND (reference sequence).

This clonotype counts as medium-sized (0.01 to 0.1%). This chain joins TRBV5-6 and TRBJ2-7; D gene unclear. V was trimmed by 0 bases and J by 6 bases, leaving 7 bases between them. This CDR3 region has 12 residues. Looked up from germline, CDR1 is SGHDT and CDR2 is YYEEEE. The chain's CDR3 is CASSLGVGEQYF. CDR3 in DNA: TGTGCCAGCAGCTTGGGGGTCGGCGAGCAGTACTTC.